This is a list of T cell receptor beta chains from one sample in a study of control samples from healthy donors and cancer patients. Profiling relied on immunoSEQ multiplex PCR, and the TCRdb table lists in-frame clones only, not all of them. The repertoire holds roughly 370,000 clones, with over 75% as singletons. The material sequenced was PBMCs. The origin of the receptors is a man in his forties with head and neck cancer. The CDR3 runs from the conserved cysteine through the conserved F or W. Fields, in order: J gene, D gene, clone size, V gene, CDR3 protein, CDR3 DNA. A D gene is named only where the DNA matches it firmly. Expanded clones get a size class; other rows say once, few or many, or leave the size out.

TRBJ2-7 TRBD2 NA TRBV30 CALARGGGEQYF TGTGCCTTGGCGCGGGGGGGAGGCGAGCAGTACTTC
TRBJ1-1 NA NA TRBV20-1 CSAPMGAFF TGCAGTGCTCCCATGGGAGCTTTCTTT
TRBJ1-2 NA NA TRBV7-2 CASSGSGARIGYTF TGTGCCAGCAGCGGGTCCGGGGCCCGTATTGGCTACACCTTC
TRBJ2-3 TRBD2 NA TRBV3-1/TRBV3-2 CASSQLRGGTDTQYF TGTGCCAGCAGCCAACTGCGGGGGGGCACAGATACGCAGTATTTT
TRBJ2-7 TRBD1 few TRBV5-1 CASSIGTATYEQYF TGCGCCAGCAGCATAGGGACAGCAACCTACGAGCAGTACTTC
TRBJ1-4 TRBD1 NA TRBV18 CASSQTGSTEKLFF TGTGCCAGCTCCCAGACAGGGAGCACTGAAAAACTGTTTTTT
TRBJ2-7 TRBD1 NA TRBV7-2 CASRFNRGAYEQYF TGTGCCAGCAGATTTAACAGGGGTGCTTACGAGCAGTACTTC
TRBJ1-4 TRBD1 NA TRBV28 CASSLVTGGWEKLFF TGTGCCAGCAGTTTAGTCACAGGGGGCTGGGAAAAACTGTTTTTT
TRBJ1-3 NA NA TRBV6-5 CASSPSGGTIYF TGTGCCAGCAGTCCCAGCGGGGGCACCATATATTTT
TRBJ2-7 NA NA TRBV28 CASSPLYRAFSYEQYF TGTGCCAGCAGCCCTTTGTATAGGGCCTTCTCCTACGAGCAGTACTTC
TRBJ2-2 NA once TRBV6-5 CASRPAGAGELFF TGTGCCAGTCGACCGGCTGGGGCCGGGGAGCTGTTTTTT
TRBJ1-6 TRBD1 NA TRBV30 CAWAGTVNSPLHF TGTGCCTGGGCCGGGACAGTTAATTCACCCCTCCACTTT
TRBJ1-3 NA NA TRBV5-4 CASRIMFLGNTIYF TGTGCCAGCAGAATTATGTTCCTTGGAAACACCATATATTTT
TRBJ2-1 TRBD1 NA TRBV11-2 CASSRGQGAPNEQFF TGTGCCAGCAGCCGGGGACAGGGGGCCCCCAATGAGCAGTTCTTC